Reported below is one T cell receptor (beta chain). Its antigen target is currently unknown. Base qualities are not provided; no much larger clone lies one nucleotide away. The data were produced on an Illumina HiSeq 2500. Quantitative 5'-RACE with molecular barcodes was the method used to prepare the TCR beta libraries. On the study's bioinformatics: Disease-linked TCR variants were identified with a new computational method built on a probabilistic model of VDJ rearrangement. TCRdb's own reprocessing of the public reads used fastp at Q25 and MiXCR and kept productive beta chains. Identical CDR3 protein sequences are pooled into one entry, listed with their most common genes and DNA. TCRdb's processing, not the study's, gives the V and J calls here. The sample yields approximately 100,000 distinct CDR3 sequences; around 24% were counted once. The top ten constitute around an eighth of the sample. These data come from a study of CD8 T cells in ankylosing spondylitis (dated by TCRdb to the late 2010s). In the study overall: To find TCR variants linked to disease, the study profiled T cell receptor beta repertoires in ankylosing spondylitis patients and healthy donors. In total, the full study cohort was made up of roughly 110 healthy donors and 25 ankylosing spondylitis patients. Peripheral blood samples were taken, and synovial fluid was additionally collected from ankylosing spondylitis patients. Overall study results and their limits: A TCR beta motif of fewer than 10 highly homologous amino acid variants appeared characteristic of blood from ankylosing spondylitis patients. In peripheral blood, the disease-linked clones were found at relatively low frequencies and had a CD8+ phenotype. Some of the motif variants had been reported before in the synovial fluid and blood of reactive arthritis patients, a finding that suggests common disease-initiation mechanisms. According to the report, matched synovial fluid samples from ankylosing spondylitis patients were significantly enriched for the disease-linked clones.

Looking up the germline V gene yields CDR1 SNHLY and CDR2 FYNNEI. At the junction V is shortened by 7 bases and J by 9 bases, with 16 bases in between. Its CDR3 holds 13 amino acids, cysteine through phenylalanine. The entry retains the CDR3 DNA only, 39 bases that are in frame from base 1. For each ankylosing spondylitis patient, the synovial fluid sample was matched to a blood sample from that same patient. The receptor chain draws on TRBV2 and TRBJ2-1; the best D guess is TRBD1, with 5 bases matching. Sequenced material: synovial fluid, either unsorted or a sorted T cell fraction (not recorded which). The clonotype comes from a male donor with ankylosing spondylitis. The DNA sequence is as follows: TGTGCCAGCACCCTGACAGTGATGGGTGAGCAGTTCTTC. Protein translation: CASTLTVMGEQFF.